Following are 12 T cell receptor beta chains from one sample sequenced in a study of regulatory T cells in long-lasting Graves disease. The time point denotes: newly diagnosed GD, antithyroid drugs for less than 3 months. The TCR library was prepared using RNA isolated from PBMCs. Arm-PCR of CDR3 regions and iRepertoire HTBI primers were the basis on which TCR beta libraries were built. TCRdb used MiXCR to reprocess the multiplex PCR reads, holding one entry per CDR3 protein. Of some 370,000 distinct CDR3 sequences in the sample, about an eighth were seen once. This sample was also put to use in a study of T cells in Graves' hyperthyroidism and ophthalmopathy.

The sample consisted of peripheral blood mononuclear cells (PBMCs), taken at new diagnosis, from a patient treated with antithyroid drugs. The receptors derive from a woman aged 18-29 years with Graves disease.

The chain combines TRBV4-3 with TRBJ1-4; possible D gene TRBD1, 5 bases. V lost 1 base and J 8 bases, leaving 26 bases between the germline ends. The CDR3 is 19 residues long. Germline lookup yields CDR1 LGHNA and CDR2 YSLEER. CDR3 protein: CASSQGFSGREWVGEKLFF. DNA of the CDR3: TGCGCCAGCAGCCAAGGCTTTAGCGGCAGGGAGTGGGTCGGAGAAAAACTGTTTTTT.

The sample holds many counts of this clonotype. CDR3: CSAMHPSKDSEAFF. CDR3 DNA sequence: TGCAGTGCCATGCATCCTTCCAAGGACAGTGAAGCTTTCTTT. V gene TRBV20-1 combines with J gene TRBJ1-1, with a weak D call TRBD1 (6 bases). The V end was cut by 6 bases, the J end by 7 bases, with 21 bases between. Germline assignment: CDR1 DFQATT and CDR2 SNEGSKA (reference sequence). This CDR3 comprises 14 residues.

This sequence joins TRBV29-1 and TRBJ1-2, with no clear D. CDR1 is SQVTM and CDR2 is ANQGSEA in the germline V gene. The CDR3 consists of 12 residues. V gave up 1 base and J gave up 6 bases, with 9 bases separating them. The DNA of the CDR3 is TGCAGCGTTGAAGTTGGGGAGGATGGCTACACCTTC. The encoded protein is CSVEVGEDGYTF.

This clonotype was detected a few times. This chain links TRBV2 with TRBJ2-3; D is perhaps TRBD1 or TRBD2 (5 bases each). Deletions cut 9 bases from V and 2 bases from J, with 21 bases between. This CDR3 has 16 amino acids. Germline values: CDR1 SNHLY, CDR2 FYNNEI. The CDR3 spells CARSQAGRTVTDTQYF. The CDR3 DNA follows: TGTGCCAGATCACAGGCGGGTCGGACCGTCACAGATACGCAGTATTTT.

In this sample, this clonotype turned up many times. Here the CDR3 reads CASSEAPGPRWGRTEAFF. The CDR3, as DNA: TGTGCCAGCAGTGAAGCCCCCGGACCGAGATGGGGGAGAACTGAAGCTTTCTTT. The gene calls are TRBV2 and TRBJ1-1, with D possibly TRBD1 on 5 matching bases. The CDR3 consists of 18 residues. V gave up 0 bases and J gave up 5 bases, with 22 bases separating them. Germline CDR1 SNHLY, CDR2 FYNNEI.

This clonotype was counted ten times or more. This sequence joins TRBV27 and TRBJ2-5; 9 bases map to TRBD2. This CDR3 contains 15 residues. V lost 6 bases to trimming and J lost 1 base; unmatched junction nucleotides: 6. Germline V gene sequence: CDR1 MNHEY, CDR2 SMNVEV (reference sequence). CDR3 sequence reads: CASSPLAGIQETQYF. The CDR3 DNA reads as TGTGCCAGCAGCCCCCTAGCGGGGATCCAAGAGACCCAGTACTTC.

This clonotype was counted many times. The rearrangement uses TRBV20-1 and TRBJ2-5; TRBD2 matches at 10 bases. Germline V gene sequence: CDR1 DFQATT, CDR2 SNEGSKA (reference sequence). Losses at the gene ends were 0 bases for V and 3 bases for J; bases not matched to a gene: 7. The CDR3 extends over 16 amino acids. CDR3: CSARDQLAGAKETQYF. Written as DNA, the CDR3 is TGCAGTGCTAGAGACCAGCTAGCGGGGGCTAAAGAGACCCAGTACTTC.

Concerning this clonotype: One end of the junction is discordant with germline, which a read error may explain. The rearrangement links TRBV6-4 to TRBJ1-2, with a tentative D call TRBD1 (5 bases). The germline V gene has CDR1 MRHNA and CDR2 SNTAGT. This CDR3 has 16 amino acids. This chain's CDR3 is CASSYSGDSSVYGYTF. As DNA, the CDR3 is TGTGCCAGCAGTTACTCGGGGGACTCCTCCGTCTATGGCTACACCTTC.

The table lists this clonotype with a few counts. J is TRBJ2-1 and V is TRBV27, with D maybe TRBD2 (6 bases). CDR3 length: 16 amino acids. CDR1 is MNHEY and CDR2 is SMNVEV in the germline V gene (reference sequence). V gave up 3 bases and J gave up 1 base, with 13 bases separating them. CDR3 loop: CASSFYTSSSYNEQFF. CDR3 coding DNA: TGTGCCAGCAGTTTCTATACTAGCTCATCCTACAATGAGCAGTTCTTC.

This chain uses TRBV7-3 with TRBJ2-4, with TRBD1 identical over 7 bases. Germline CDR1 SGHTA, CDR2 FQGTGA. The CDR3 runs 13 residues. Losses at the gene ends were 4 bases for V and 14 bases for J; bases not matched to a gene: 11. The DNA for the CDR3 is TGTGCCAGCAGCTCCCAACCGGGACAGATAGAGTACTTC. Residues: CASSSQPGQIEYF. Supplemented by reference TRBV7-3 and TRBJ2-4, the full variable domain reads GAGVSQTPSNKVTEKGKYVELRCDPISGHTALYWYRQSLGQGPEFLIYFQGTGAADDSGLPNDRFFAVRPEGSVSTLKIQRTERGDSAVYLCASSSQPGQIEYFGAGTRLSVL.

The chain links TRBV10-1 to TRBJ1-1, with 7 positions matching TRBD1. Germline V gene lookup returns CDR1 WNHNN and CDR2 SYGVQD (reference sequence). The CDR3 contains 14 residues. V was pared by 5 bases and J by 4 bases, with 7 bases of the junction left unmatched. Here the CDR3 reads CASSPRQGSTEAFF. DNA for the CDR3: TGCGCCAGCAGTCCAAGACAGGGAAGCACTGAAGCTTTCTTT.

This clonotype was counted between two and nine times. The chain combines TRBV5-6 with TRBJ1-2; D ambiguous. This CDR3 is built from 13 residues. The V and J ends lost 1 base and 2 bases respectively, with 6 bases between them. Germline CDR1 is SGHDT and CDR2 is YYEEEE. CDR3 residues: CASSLKANYGYTF. The CDR3 region has the DNA TGTGCCAGCAGCTTGAAAGCGAACTATGGCTACACCTTC.